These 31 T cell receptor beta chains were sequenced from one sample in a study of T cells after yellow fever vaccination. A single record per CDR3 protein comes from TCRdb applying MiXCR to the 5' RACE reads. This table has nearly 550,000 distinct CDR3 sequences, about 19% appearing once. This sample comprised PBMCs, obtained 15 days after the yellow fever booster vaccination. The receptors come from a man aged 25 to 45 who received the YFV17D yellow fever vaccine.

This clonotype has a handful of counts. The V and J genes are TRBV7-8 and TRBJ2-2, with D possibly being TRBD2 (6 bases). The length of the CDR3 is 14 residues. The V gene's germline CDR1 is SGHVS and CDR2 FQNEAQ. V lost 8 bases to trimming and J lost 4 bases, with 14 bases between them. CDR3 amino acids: CASGTLYTTGELFF. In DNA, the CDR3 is TGTGCCAGCGGGACTCTTTACACCACCGGGGAGCTGTTTTTT.

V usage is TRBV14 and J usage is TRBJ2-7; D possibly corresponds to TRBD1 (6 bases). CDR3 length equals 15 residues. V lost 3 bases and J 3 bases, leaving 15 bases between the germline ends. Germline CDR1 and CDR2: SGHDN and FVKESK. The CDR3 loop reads CASSQYRDTNYEQYF. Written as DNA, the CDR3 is TGTGCCAGCAGCCAGTACCGGGACACCAACTACGAGCAGTACTTC. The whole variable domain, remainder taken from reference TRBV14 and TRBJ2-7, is EAGVTQFPSHSVIEKGQTVTLRCDPISGHDNLYWYRRVMGKEIKFLLHFVKESKQDESGMPNNRFLAERTGGTYSTLKVQPAELEDSGVYFCASSQYRDTNYEQYFGPGTRLTVT.

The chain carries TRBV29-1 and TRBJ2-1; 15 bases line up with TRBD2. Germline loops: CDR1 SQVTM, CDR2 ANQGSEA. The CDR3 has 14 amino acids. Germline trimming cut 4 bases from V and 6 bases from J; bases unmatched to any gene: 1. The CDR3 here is CSVGTSGRANEQFF. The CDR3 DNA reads TGCAGCGTTGGGACTAGCGGGAGGGCCAATGAGCAGTTCTTC.

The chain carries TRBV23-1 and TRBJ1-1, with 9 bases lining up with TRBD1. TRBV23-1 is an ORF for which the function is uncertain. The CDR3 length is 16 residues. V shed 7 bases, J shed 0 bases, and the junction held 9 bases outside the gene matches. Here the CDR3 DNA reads TGCGCCAGCACCACAGGGGGCGTCGATATGAACACTGAAGCTTTCTTT. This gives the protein CASTTGGVDMNTEAFF.

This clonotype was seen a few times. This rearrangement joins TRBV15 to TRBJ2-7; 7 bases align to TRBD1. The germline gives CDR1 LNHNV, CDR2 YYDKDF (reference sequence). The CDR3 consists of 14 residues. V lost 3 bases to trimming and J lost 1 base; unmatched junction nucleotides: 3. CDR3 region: CATSSPGGSYEQYF. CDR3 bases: TGTGCCACCAGCAGTCCAGGGGGTTCCTACGAGCAGTACTTC. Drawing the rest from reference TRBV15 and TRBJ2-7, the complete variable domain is DAMVIQNPRYQVTQFGKPVTLSCSQTLNHNVMYWYQQKSSQAPKLLFHYYDKDFNNEADTPDNFQSRRPNTSFCFLDIRSPGLGDTAMYLCATSSPGGSYEQYFGPGTRLTVT.

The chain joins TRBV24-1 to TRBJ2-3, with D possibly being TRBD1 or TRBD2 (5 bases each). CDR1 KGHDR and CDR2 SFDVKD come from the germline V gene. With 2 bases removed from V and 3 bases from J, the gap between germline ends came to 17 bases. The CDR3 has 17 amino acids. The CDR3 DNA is TGTGCCACCAGTGATTCGGCTCGGGACCTCAAGACAGATACGCAGTATTTT. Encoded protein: CATSDSARDLKTDTQYF.

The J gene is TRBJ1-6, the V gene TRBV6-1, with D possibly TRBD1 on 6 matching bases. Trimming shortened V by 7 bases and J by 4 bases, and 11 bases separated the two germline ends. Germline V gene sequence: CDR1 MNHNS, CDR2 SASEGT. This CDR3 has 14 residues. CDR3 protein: CASTPTGYNSPLHF. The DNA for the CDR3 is TGTGCCAGCACCCCAACAGGGTATAATTCACCCCTCCACTTT.

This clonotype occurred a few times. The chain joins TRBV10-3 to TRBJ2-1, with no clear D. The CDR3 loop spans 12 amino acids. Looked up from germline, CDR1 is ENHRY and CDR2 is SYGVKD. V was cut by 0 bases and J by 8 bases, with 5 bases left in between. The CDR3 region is CAISESWDEQFF. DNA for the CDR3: TGTGCCATCAGTGAGTCTTGGGATGAGCAGTTCTTC.

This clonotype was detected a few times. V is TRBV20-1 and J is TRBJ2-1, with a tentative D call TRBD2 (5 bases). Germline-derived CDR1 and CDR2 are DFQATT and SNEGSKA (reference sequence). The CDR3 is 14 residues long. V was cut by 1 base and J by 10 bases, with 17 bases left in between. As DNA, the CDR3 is TGCAGTGCTAGAGTGGGCGGGCCGGGTAAAGAGCAGTTCTTC. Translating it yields CSARVGGPGKEQFF.

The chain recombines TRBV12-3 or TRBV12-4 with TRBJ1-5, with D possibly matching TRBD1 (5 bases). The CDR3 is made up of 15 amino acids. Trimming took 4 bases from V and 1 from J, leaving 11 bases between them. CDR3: CASSWGGSSNQPQHF. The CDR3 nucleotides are TGTGCCAGCAGTTGGGGCGGATCAAGCAATCAGCCCCAGCATTTT.

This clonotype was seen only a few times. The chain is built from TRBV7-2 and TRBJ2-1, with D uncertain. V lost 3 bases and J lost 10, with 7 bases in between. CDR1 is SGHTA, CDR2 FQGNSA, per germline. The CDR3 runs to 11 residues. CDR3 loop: CASSFRREQFF. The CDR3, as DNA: TGTGCCAGCAGCTTTCGCCGGGAGCAGTTCTTC.

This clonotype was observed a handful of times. For the CDR3, the DNA is TGTGCCAGCAGTTATGATGCTAACTATGGCTACACCTTC. Its protein is CASSYDANYGYTF. The chain is built from TRBV6-5 and TRBJ1-2, with D hard to call. The CDR3 runs 13 residues. Germline V gene lookup returns CDR1 MNHEY and CDR2 SVGAGI. Trimming stripped 3 bases from V and 0 bases from J, with 5 bases between.

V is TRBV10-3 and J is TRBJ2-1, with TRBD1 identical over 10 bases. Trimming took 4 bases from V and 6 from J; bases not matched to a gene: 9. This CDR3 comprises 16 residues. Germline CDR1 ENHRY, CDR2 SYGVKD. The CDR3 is CAISVLPGQGSNEQFF. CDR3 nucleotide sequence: TGTGCCATCAGTGTATTACCGGGACAGGGGAGCAATGAGCAGTTCTTC.

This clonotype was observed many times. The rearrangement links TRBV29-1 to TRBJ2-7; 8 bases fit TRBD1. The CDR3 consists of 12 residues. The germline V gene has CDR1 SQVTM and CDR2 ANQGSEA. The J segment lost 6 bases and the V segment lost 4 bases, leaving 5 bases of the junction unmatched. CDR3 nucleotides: TGCAGCGTTGGCGGGACAGGAGCCGAGCAGTACTTC. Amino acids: CSVGGTGAEQYF.

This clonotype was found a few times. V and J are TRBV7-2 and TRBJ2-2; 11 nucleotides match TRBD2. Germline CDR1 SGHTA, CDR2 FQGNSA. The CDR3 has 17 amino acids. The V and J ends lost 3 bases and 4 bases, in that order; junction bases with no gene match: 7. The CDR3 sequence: CASSFATSGTFTGELFF. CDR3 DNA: TGTGCCAGCAGCTTCGCGACTAGCGGGACGTTCACCGGGGAGCTGTTTTTT.

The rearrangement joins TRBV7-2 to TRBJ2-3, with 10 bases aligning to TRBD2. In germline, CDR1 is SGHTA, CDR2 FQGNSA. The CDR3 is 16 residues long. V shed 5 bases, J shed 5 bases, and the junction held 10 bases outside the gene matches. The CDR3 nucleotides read TGTGCCAGCAGCCCACCGGGACTAGCGACAAAAGATACGCAGTATTTT. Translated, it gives CASSPPGLATKDTQYF.

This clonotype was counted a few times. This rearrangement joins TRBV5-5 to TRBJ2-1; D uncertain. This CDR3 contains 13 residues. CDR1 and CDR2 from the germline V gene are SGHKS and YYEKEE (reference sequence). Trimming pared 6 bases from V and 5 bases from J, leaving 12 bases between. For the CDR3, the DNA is TGTGCCAGCATAACTACCCCCCACAATGAGCAGTTCTTC. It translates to CASITTPHNEQFF.

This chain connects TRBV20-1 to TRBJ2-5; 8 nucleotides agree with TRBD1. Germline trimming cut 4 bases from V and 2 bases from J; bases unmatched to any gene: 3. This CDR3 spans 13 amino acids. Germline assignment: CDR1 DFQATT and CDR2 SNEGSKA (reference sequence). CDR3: CSATRTGQETQYF. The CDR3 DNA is TGCAGTGCTACCCGGACAGGGCAAGAGACCCAGTACTTC.

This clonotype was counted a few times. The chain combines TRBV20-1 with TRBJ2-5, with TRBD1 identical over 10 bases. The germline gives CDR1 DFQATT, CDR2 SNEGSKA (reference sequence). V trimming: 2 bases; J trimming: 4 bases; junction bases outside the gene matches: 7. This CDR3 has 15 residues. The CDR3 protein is CSARPGDRGGETQYF. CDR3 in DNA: TGCAGTGCTAGACCCGGGGACAGGGGAGGAGAGACCCAGTACTTC.

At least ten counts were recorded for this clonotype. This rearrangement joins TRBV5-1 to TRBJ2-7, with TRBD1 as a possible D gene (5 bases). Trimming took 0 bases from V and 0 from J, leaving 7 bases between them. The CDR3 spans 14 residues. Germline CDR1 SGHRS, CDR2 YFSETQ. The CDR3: CASSLEGRSYEQYF. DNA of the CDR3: TGCGCCAGCAGCTTGGAGGGGCGCTCCTACGAGCAGTACTTC.

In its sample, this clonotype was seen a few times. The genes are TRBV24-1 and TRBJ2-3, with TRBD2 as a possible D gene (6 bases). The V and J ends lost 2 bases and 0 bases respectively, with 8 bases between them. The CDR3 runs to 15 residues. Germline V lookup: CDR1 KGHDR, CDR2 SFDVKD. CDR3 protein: CATSDSGESTDTQYF. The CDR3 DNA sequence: TGTGCCACCAGTGATTCGGGGGAGAGCACAGATACGCAGTATTTT.

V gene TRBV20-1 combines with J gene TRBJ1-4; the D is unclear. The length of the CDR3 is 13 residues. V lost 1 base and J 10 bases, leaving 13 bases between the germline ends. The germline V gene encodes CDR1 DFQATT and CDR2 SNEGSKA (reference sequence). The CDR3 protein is CSARVGGPGKLFF. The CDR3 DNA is TGCAGTGCTAGAGTGGGAGGGCCTGGAAAACTGTTTTTT.

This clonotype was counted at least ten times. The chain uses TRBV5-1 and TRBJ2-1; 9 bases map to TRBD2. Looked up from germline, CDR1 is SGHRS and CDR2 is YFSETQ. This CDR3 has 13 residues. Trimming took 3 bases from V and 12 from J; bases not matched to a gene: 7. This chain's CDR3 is CASSWYSGSWQFF. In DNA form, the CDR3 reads TGCGCCAGCAGCTGGTATAGCGGGAGTTGGCAGTTCTTC.

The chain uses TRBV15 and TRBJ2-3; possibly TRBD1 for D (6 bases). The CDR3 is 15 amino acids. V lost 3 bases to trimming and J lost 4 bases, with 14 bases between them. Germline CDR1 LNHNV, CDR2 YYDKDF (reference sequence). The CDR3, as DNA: TGTGCCACCAGCAGGGGGGCGCGGGTCCCAGATACGCAGTATTTT. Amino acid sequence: CATSRGARVPDTQYF.

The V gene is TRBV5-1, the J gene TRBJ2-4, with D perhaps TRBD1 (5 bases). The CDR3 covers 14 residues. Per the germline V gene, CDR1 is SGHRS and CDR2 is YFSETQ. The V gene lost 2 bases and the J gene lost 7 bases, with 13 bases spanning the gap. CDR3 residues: CASSFTSGSNIQYF. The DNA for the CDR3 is TGCGCCAGCAGCTTCACGTCAGGGTCGAACATTCAGTACTTC.

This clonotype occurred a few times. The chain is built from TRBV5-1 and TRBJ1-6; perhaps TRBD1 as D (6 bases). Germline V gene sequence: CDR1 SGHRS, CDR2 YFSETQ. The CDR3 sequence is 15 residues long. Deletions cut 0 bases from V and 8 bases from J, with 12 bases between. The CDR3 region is CASSLEGRGDSPLHF. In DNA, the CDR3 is TGCGCCAGCAGCTTGGAAGGCAGGGGCGATTCACCCCTCCACTTT.

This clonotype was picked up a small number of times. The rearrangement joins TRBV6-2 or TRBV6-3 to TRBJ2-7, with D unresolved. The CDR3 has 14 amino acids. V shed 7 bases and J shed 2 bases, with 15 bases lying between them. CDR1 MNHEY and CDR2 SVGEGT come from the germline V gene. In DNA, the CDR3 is TGTGCCAGCATACCTGGACCGCCGGCCTACGAGCAGTACTTC. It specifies CASIPGPPAYEQYF.

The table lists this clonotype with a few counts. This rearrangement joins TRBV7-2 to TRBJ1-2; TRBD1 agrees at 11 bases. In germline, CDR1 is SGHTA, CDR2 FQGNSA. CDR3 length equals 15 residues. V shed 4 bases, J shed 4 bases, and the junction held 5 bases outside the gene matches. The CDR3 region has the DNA TGTGCCAGCAGCTCCGGGACAGGGGGACCCTATGGCTACACCTTC. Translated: CASSSGTGGPYGYTF.

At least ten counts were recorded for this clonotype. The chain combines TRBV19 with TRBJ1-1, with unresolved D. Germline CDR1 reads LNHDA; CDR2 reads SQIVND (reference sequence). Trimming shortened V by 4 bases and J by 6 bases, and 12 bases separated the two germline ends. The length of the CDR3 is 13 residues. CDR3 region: CASSRSQAAEAFF. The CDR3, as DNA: TGTGCCAGTAGTAGGTCACAAGCGGCTGAAGCTTTCTTT.

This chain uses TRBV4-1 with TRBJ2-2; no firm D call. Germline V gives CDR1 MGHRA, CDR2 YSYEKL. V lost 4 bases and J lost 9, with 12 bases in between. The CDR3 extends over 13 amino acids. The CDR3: CASSPRIERELFF. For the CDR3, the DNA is TGCGCCAGCAGCCCAAGGATTGAGAGGGAGCTGTTTTTT.

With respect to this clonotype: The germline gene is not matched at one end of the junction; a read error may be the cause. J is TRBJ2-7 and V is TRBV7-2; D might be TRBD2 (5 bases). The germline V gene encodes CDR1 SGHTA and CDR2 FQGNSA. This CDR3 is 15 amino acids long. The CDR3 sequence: CASSLGAVIDYDQYF. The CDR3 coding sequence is TGTGCCAGCAGCTTAGGGGCAGTGATCGACTACGACCAGTACTTC.